This TCR beta chain was recovered during a study of CD39 and CD103 CD8 tumor-infiltrating T cells. For tumor-infiltrating lymphocytes, EpCAM beads were added to negative-selection T-cell enrichment of thawed cells. CCR7 was ignored; memory CD8 cells were sorted as CD8+CD4-CD45RA-. The assay was immunoSEQ multiplex PCR, and TCRdb's table has in-frame clones only and misses some. This sample has 15,000 to 20,000 clones, with around nine tenths found just once. The material sequenced was CD8+ T cells sorted from blood. The subset denotes: total memory CD8 T cells (CD45RA-CCR7+/-) from blood or uninvolved lymph node. The receptor was derived from a human donor with head and neck squamous cell carcinoma.

This CDR3 reads CASSPRVNYGYTF. CDR3 nucleotide sequence: TGTGCCAGCTCACCACGGGTTAACTATGGCTACACCTTC. The chain links TRBV18 to TRBJ1-2; D unresolved. There are 13 residues in the CDR3. Germline CDR1 reads KGHSH; CDR2 reads LQKENI. The V and J ends lost 1 base and 1 base respectively, with 4 bases between them.